The entry that follows covers one T cell receptor (beta chain) sequence. Its antigen is unknown. A read error may explain this, as a much larger clone is one base away. The sample is drawn from a study of T cell repertoires in cytomegalovirus infection. TCRdb itself ran the reads through MiXCR, one entry per CDR3 protein. The repertoire holds about 920,000 distinct CDR3 sequences, roughly 31% seen once, with around an eighth in the top ten. From germline, CDR1 is SEHNR and CDR2 FQNEAQ (reference sequence). CDR3 length: 15 amino acids. This TCR was recovered from a human donor in good health (CMV status not recorded). Some clones in this sample may be carry-over from other donors' samples. The chain couples TRBV7-9 to TRBJ2-3; 7 bases map to TRBD2. This specimen consisted of cultured CD8+ T cells from PBMCs, obtained from culture after CMV antigen stimulation. The DNA for the CDR3 is TGTGCCAACAGCTTAGCGGGCGGTAATTTCGATACGCAGTATTTT. It yields the protein CANSLAGGNFDTQYF.